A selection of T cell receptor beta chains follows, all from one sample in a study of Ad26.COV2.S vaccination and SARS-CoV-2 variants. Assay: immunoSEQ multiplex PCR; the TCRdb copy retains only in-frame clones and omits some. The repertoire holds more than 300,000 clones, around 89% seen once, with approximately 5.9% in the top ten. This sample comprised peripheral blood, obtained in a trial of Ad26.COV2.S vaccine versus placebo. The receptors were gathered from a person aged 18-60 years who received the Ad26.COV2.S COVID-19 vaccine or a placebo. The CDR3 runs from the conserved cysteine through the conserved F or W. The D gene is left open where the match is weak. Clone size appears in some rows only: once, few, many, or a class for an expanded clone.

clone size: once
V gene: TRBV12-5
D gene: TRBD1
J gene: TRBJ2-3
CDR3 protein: CASARDRSTDTQYF
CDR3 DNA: TGTGCTAGTGCCCGGGACAGAAGCACAGATACGCAGTATTTT

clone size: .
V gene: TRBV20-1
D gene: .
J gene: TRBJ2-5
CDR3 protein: CSVGRSETQYF
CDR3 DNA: TGCAGTGTCGGGCGGTCGGAGACCCAGTACTTC

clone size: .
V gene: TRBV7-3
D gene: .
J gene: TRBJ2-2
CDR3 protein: CASTQTGTGELFF
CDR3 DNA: TGTGCCAGCACCCAAACAGGGACCGGGGAGCTGTTTTTT

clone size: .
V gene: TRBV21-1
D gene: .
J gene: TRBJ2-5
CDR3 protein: CASSKAGLAGGRETQYF
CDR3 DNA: TGTGCCAGCAGCAAAGCTGGGCTAGCGGGGGGGCGGGAGACCCAGTACTTC

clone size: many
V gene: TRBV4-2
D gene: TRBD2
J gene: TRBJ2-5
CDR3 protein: CASSQSSSSGGQETQYF
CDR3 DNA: TGTGCCAGCAGCCAATCCTCATCTAGCGGGGGACAAGAGACCCAGTACTTC

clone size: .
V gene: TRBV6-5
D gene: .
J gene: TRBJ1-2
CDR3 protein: CASSYSRQTGYTF
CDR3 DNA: TGTGCCAGCAGTTACTCGAGACAGACTGGCTACACCTTC

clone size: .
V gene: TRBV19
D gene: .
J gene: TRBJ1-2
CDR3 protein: CASSIGHPTNYGYTF
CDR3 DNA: TGTGCCAGTAGTATCGGACACCCCACTAACTATGGCTACACCTTC

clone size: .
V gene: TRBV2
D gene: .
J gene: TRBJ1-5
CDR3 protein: CASSEAWELQPQHF
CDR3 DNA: TGTGCCAGCAGTGAAGCGTGGGAACTTCAGCCCCAGCATTTT

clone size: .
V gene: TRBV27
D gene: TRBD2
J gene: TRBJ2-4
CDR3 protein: CASSSRLAVDIQYF
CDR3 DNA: TGTGCCAGCAGTTCCCGACTAGCAGTAGACATTCAGTACTTC

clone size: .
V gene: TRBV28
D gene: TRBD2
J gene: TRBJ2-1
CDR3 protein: CASSAFTGGREVFEQFF
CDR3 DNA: TGTGCCAGCAGCGCCTTCACGGGTGGGCGGGAGGTATTTGAGCAGTTCTTC

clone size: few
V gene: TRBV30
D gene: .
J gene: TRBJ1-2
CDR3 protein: CAWSSVNYGYTF
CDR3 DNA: TGTGCCTGGAGTTCTGTTAACTATGGCTACACCTTC

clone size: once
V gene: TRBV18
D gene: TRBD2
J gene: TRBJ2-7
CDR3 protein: CASSMKRGGYEQYF
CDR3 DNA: TGTGCCAGCTCAATGAAGCGGGGGGGTTACGAGCAGTACTTC

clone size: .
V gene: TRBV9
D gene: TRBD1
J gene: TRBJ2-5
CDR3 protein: CASSSGRGGWETQYF
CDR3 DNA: TGTGCCAGCAGCTCGGGGAGAGGGGGCTGGGAGACCCAGTACTTC

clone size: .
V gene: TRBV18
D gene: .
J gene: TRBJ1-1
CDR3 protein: CASSPLARQRNTEAFF
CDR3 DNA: TGTGCCAGCTCACCATTGGCCAGACAACGAAACACTGAAGCTTTCTTT

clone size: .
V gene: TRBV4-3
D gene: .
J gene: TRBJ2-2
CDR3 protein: CASSQEGAHVGELFF
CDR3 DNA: TGCGCCAGCAGCCAAGAGGGGGCGCATGTCGGGGAGCTGTTTTTT

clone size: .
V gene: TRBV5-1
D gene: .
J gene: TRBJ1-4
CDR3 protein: CASSRDGDRNIPAEKLFF
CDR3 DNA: TGCGCCAGCAGCAGGGACGGGGACCGCAACATTCCAGCTGAAAAACTGTTTTTT

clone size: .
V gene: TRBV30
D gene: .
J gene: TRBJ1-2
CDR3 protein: CAWRVGDYGYTF
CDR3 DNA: TGTGCCTGGAGAGTGGGCGACTATGGCTACACCTTC

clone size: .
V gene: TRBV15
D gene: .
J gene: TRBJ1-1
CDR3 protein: CATSREGENTEAFF
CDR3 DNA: TGTGCCACCAGCAGAGAAGGGGAGAACACTGAAGCTTTCTTT

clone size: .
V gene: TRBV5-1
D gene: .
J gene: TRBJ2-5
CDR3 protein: CASSFKETQYF
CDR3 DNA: TGCGCCAGCAGCTTTAAAGAGACCCAGTACTTC

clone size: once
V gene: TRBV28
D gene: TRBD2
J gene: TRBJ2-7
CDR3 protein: CASGLAGAVYEQYF
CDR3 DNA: TGTGCCAGCGGACTAGCGGGAGCCGTATACGAGCAGTACTTC

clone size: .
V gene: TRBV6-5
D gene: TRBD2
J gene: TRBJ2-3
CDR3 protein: CASRTGLAGPDTQYF
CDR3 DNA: TGTGCCAGCAGAACGGGACTAGCGGGACCAGATACGCAGTATTTT

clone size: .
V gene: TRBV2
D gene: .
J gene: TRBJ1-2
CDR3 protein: CASSEGPGNYGYTF
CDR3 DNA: TGTGCCAGCAGTGAAGGGCCGGGTAACTATGGCTACACCTTC

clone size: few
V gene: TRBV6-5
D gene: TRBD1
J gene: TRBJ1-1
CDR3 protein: CASRTGTVMNTEAFF
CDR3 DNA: TGTGCCAGCAGGACCGGGACAGTAATGAACACTGAAGCTTTCTTT

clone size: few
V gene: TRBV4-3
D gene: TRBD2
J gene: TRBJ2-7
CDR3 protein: CASSPGTSGTYEQYF
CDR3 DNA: TGCGCCAGCAGCCCGGGGACTAGCGGTACCTACGAGCAGTACTTC